The TCR beta chain under discussion was sequenced for a study of identical twins. This clonotype was found many times. There are 15 residues in the CDR3. Germline lookup yields CDR1 LGHDT and CDR2 YNNKEL (reference sequence). V lost 6 bases, J lost 7 bases, and 8 bases stayed unmatched. TCRdb independently ran MiXCR on the 5' RACE reads; one entry per CDR3 protein. This table holds 200,000 to 250,000 distinct CDR3 sequences, 7.5% found once. The donor group consisted entirely of healthy Caucasians. These same records also appear under a second study, on yellow fever vaccine responses in identical twins.

Sequencing was done on a sample of memory (CD45RO+) T cells sorted from blood. The origin of this receptor is a woman aged 18-29 years in good health. J is TRBJ2-2 and V is TRBV3-1, with TRBD2 matching 10 bases. CDR3 residues: CASRSSGGANGELFF. Written as DNA, the CDR3 is TGTGCCAGCAGGTCCAGCGGGGGGGCAAACGGGGAGCTGTTTTTT.